These 24 T cell receptor beta chains originate from one sample sequenced in a study of OX40 agonist ivuxolimab in advanced cancers. The repertoire was sequenced with immunoSEQ multiplex PCR; TCRdb's copy has only in-frame clones and lacks some. In the table there are fewer than 90,000 clones, about 87% of which are singletons. Sequenced here: CD4+ or CD8+ T cells sorted from blood, sampled in a trial of the OX40 agonist ivuxolimab. These receptors originate from an adult with an advanced solid tumor such as melanoma, head and neck, liver or kidney cancer.

This sequence joins TRBV7-2 and TRBJ2-2; D call uncertain. Germline-derived CDR1 and CDR2 are SGHTA and FQGNSA. Trimming left V 1 base short and J 7 bases short, with 4 bases between. The CDR3 extends over 12 amino acids. This CDR3 reads CASSLDGGELFF. DNA of the CDR3: TGTGCCAGCAGCTTAGACGGCGGGGAGCTGTTTTTT.

This clone showed up just once. The V and J genes are TRBV28 and TRBJ2-7; 9 bases agree with TRBD1. V trimming: 5 bases; J trimming: 5 bases; junction bases outside the gene matches: 10. Per germline, CDR1 MDHEN and CDR2 SYDVKM. The CDR3 has 15 amino acids. This chain's CDR3 is CASSRSWTGDHEQYV. DNA of the CDR3: TGTGCCAGCAGTCGATCCTGGACAGGGGACCACGAGCAGTACGTC.

The CDR3 sequence: CASSFKQGYTGELFF. Here the CDR3 DNA reads TGTGCCAGCAGCTTTAAACAGGGGTACACCGGGGAGCTGTTTTTT. The V and J genes are TRBV7-2 and TRBJ2-2; 7 bases are shared with TRBD1. Germline CDR1 and CDR2: SGHTA and FQGNSA. This CDR3 is built from 15 residues. The V gene end was trimmed by 3 bases and the J gene end by 3 bases; junction bases not matched to a gene: 4.

This clone was seen just once. V usage is TRBV28 and J usage is TRBJ2-5; D remains unclear. The CDR3 extends over 12 amino acids. Germline V gene sequence: CDR1 MDHEN, CDR2 SYDVKM. The germline V and J ends were trimmed by 5 bases and 1 base, with 5 bases remaining between them. CDR3 sequence (DNA): TGTGCCAGCAGTCTCCTCCAAGAGACCCAGTACTTC. Residues: CASSLLQETQYF.

This chain connects TRBV5-4 to TRBJ1-3; the D gene is possibly TRBD1 (6 bases). Germline V gives CDR1 SGHNT, CDR2 YYREEE (reference sequence). CDR3 size: 17 residues. Trimming removed 2 bases from V and 1 base from J, with 16 bases in between. The CDR3 DNA follows: TGTGCCAGCAGCTTAATCGCCGACAGGTTTTCTGGAAACACCATATATTTT. This sequence encodes CASSLIADRFSGNTIYF. Full variable domain (outside the CDR3, taken from reference TRBV5-4 and TRBJ1-3): ETGVTQSPTHLIKTRGQQVTLRCSSQSGHNTVSWYQQALGQGPQFIFQYYREEENGRGNFPPRFSGLQFPNYSSELNVNALELDDSALYLCASSLIADRFSGNTIYFGEGSWLTVV.

This chain links TRBV27 with TRBJ2-1; D is undetermined. Deletions cut 3 bases from V and 4 bases from J, with 7 bases between. The CDR3 length is 13 residues. Germline V gene sequence: CDR1 MNHEY, CDR2 SMNVEV (reference sequence). The CDR3 sequence is CASSLGRYNEQFF. In DNA, the CDR3 is TGTGCCAGCAGTTTGGGCCGGTACAATGAGCAGTTCTTC.

The chain is built from TRBV19 and TRBJ1-5; weak D call: TRBD1 (5 bases). CDR3 size: 17 residues. CDR1 LNHDA and CDR2 SQIVND come from the germline V gene (reference sequence). V was clipped by 3 bases and J by 3 bases, with 18 bases between them. The DNA for the CDR3 is TGTGCCAGTAGTATTTTCCCGGGACGGCGGAACAATCAGCCCCAGCATTTT. It is translated as CASSIFPGRRNNQPQHF.

V and J are TRBV4-3 and TRBJ2-1; D might be TRBD2 (6 bases). Germline CDR1 reads LGHNA; CDR2 reads YSLEER. The CDR3 loop spans 12 amino acids. V lost 3 bases and J 7 bases, leaving 7 bases between the germline ends. CDR3 sequence (DNA): TGCGCCAGCAGCCAGGGGGGTAATGAGCAGTTCTTC. Protein: CASSQGGNEQFF.

The CDR3 here is CASRGGTGVSYEQYF. The CDR3 coding sequence is TGTGCCAGCAGGGGAGGGACAGGGGTCTCCTACGAGCAGTACTTC. The chain carries TRBV6-6 and TRBJ2-7, with 10 positions matching TRBD1. Looked up from germline, CDR1 is MNHNY and CDR2 is SVGAGI (reference sequence). The junction had 5 bases not matched to a gene; V was cut back by 6 bases and J by 0 bases. The CDR3 covers 15 residues.

The chain has TRBV29-1 and TRBJ2-1; D uncertain. The CDR3 runs 13 residues. CDR1 and CDR2 (germline): SQVTM, ANQGSEA. Trimming removed 4 bases at V and 1 base at J, with 8 bases between. This chain's CDR3 is CSVVLESYNEQFF. In nucleotides, the CDR3 is TGCAGCGTTGTCCTAGAGTCCTACAATGAGCAGTTCTTC.

The chain has TRBV6-5 and TRBJ1-3; D is unclear. The CDR3 runs to 15 residues. V lost 6 bases to trimming and J lost 6 bases, with 18 bases between them. Germline assignment: CDR1 MNHEY and CDR2 SVGAGI. CDR3 in amino acids: CASRIDPGEQNTIYF. The CDR3 DNA is TGTGCCAGCAGGATAGATCCGGGAGAACAAAACACCATATATTTT.

The chain recombines TRBV19 with TRBJ2-7; D might be TRBD1 (6 bases). CDR3 length: 14 amino acids. The germline V and J ends were trimmed by 1 base and 0 bases, with 7 bases remaining between them. CDR1 and CDR2 (germline): LNHDA, SQIVND (reference sequence). The CDR3 region has the DNA TGTGCCAGTAGTATAGCACAGGGCTCCTACGAGCAGTACTTC. Its translation is CASSIAQGSYEQYF.

The chain recombines TRBV28 with TRBJ1-5; D perhaps matches TRBD1 (6 bases). V gave up 6 bases and J gave up 2 bases, with 17 bases separating them. Germline CDR1 is MDHEN and CDR2 is SYDVKM. The CDR3 consists of 16 residues. The CDR3 coding sequence is TGTGCCAGCAGCGGTCTCAGGGGTTCTCGCAATCAGCCCCAGCATTTT. It yields the protein CASSGLRGSRNQPQHF.

The chain combines TRBV27 with TRBJ1-6; D remains ambiguous. This CDR3 has 14 amino acids. CDR1 is MNHEY, CDR2 SMNVEV, per germline (reference sequence). V was pared by 5 bases and J by 5 bases, with 10 bases between. The CDR3 loop reads CASSLWEHNSPLHF. The CDR3 nucleotides read TGTGCCAGCAGTCTATGGGAACATAATTCACCCCTCCACTTT.

This chain connects TRBV6-4 to TRBJ2-3; no clear D. CDR1 and CDR2 from the germline V gene are MRHNA and SNTAGT. Trimming shortened V by 2 bases and J by 4 bases, and 7 bases separated the two germline ends. The CDR3 consists of 13 residues. CDR3 nucleotides: TGTGCCAGCAGTGACGAGATAGCAGATACGCAGTATTTT. Its protein is CASSDEIADTQYF.

V gene TRBV4-3 combines with J gene TRBJ1-3; D gene uncertain. V shed 1 base and J shed 0 bases, with 10 bases lying between them. In germline, CDR1 is LGHNA, CDR2 YSLEER. This CDR3 contains 16 residues. CDR3 nucleotide sequence: TGCGCCAGCAGCCAAGTAGCGTTAAGCTCTGGAAACACCATATATTTT. Protein: CASSQVALSSGNTIYF.

The table lists this clone with a count of one. The V call is TRBV28, the J call TRBJ1-2; 10 bases map to TRBD1. The junction had 6 bases not matched to a gene; V was cut back by 6 bases and J by 2 bases. Germline-derived CDR1 and CDR2 are MDHEN and SYDVKM. CDR3 size: 15 residues. CDR3 amino acids: CASSYGTGDNYGYTF. CDR3 nucleotides: TGTGCCAGCAGCTATGGGACAGGGGACAACTATGGCTACACCTTC.

This chain joins TRBV27 and TRBJ1-3, with D uncertain. The V and J ends lost 6 bases and 2 bases respectively, with 14 bases between them. The CDR3 contains 15 residues. Germline V gives CDR1 MNHEY, CDR2 SMNVEV (reference sequence). This chain's CDR3 is CASRTHTGPGNTIYF. In DNA, the CDR3 is TGTGCCAGCAGGACACATACTGGACCTGGAAACACCATATATTTT.

Here the CDR3 reads CASSPTGGRNQPQHF. The CDR3 bases are TGTGCCAGCAGTCCAACAGGGGGCCGCAATCAGCCCCAGCATTTT. The V and J genes are TRBV9 and TRBJ1-5; TRBD1 matches at 9 bases. V lost 5 bases, J lost 2 bases, and 5 bases stayed unmatched. Germline CDR1 reads SGDLS; CDR2 reads YYNGEE. The CDR3 is 15 amino acids.

The chain has TRBV18 and TRBJ2-7, with 7 bases aligning to TRBD1. V trimming: 3 bases; J trimming: 3 bases; junction bases outside the gene matches: 8. The CDR3 extends over 15 amino acids. CDR1 is KGHSH and CDR2 is LQKENI in the germline V gene. The CDR3: CASSPLTGMGYEQYF. The DNA for the CDR3 is TGTGCCAGCTCACCCCTGACAGGGATGGGCTACGAGCAGTACTTC.

CDR3 DNA sequence: TGTGCCAGCAGTGAAGGGACAGGGGTTGAAAAACTGTTTTTT. Translation: CASSEGTGVEKLFF. The V and J genes are TRBV2 and TRBJ1-4, with TRBD1 matching over 9 bases. The CDR3 covers 14 residues. V lost 1 base to trimming and J lost 7 bases; unmatched junction nucleotides: 1. Germline CDR1 is SNHLY and CDR2 is FYNNEI.

The genes are TRBV5-6 and TRBJ2-7; D might be TRBD1 (5 bases). This CDR3 has 15 residues. In germline, CDR1 is SGHDT, CDR2 YYEEEE. Trimming took 2 bases from V and 6 from J, leaving 18 bases between them. CDR3 region: CASSFLAGKRSEQYF. The CDR3 nucleotides are TGTGCCAGCAGCTTCCTGGCAGGGAAGCGCTCCGAGCAGTACTTC.

This chain connects TRBV5-5 to TRBJ2-7, with 9 bases that match TRBD1. CDR1 and CDR2 (germline): SGHKS, YYEKEE (reference sequence). The trim removed 3 bases at V and 3 bases at J, leaving 19 bases unmatched. This CDR3 has 19 residues. In DNA, the CDR3 is TGTGCCAGCAGCTCTATACCGGGACAGGGTCCCATCTACGGCTACGAGCAGTACGTC. Translation gives CASSSIPGQGPIYGYEQYV.

The chain has TRBV6-5 and TRBJ1-1, with D unresolved. The CDR3 contains 13 residues. Trimming left V 2 bases short and J 5 bases short, with 9 bases between. Germline CDR1 MNHEY, CDR2 SVGAGI. The CDR3 spells CASSYRKGTEAFF. In nucleotides, the CDR3 is TGTGCCAGCAGTTACAGGAAAGGGACTGAAGCTTTCTTT.